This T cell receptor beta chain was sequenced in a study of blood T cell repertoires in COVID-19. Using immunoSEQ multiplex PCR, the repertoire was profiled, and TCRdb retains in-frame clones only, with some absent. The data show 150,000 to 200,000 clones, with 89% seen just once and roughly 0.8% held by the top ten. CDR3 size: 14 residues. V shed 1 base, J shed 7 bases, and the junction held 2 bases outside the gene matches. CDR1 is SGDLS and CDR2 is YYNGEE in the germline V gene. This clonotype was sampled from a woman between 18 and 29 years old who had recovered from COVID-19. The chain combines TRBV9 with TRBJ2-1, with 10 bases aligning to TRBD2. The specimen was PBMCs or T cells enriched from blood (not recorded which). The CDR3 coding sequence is TGTGCCAGCAGCGTAACTAGCGGGATAAATGAGCAGTTCTTC. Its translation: CASSVTSGINEQFF. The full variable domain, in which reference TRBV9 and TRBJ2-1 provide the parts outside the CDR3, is DSGVTQTPKHLITATGQRVTLRCSPRSGDLSVYWYQQSLDQGLQFLIQYYNGEERAKGNILERFSAQQFPDLHSELNLSSLELGDSALYFCASSVTSGINEQFFGPGTRLTVL.